Shown below are 27 T cell receptor beta chains from a single sample sequenced in a study of T cell responses to AZD1222 COVID-19 vaccine. Sequencing was performed with immunoSEQ multiplex PCR; in TCRdb, only in-frame clones are kept and a portion is missing. The sample includes 95,000 to 150,000 clones, 85% to 90% of them seen just once. The sequencing used peripheral blood, collected on day 0 of MenACWY control vaccination. The receptor source for this set is an adult in good health.

The chain recombines TRBV11-3 with TRBJ2-7, with D possibly matching TRBD2 (6 bases). CDR3 size: 15 residues. Germline V gene data show CDR1 as SGHNT and CDR2 as YENEEA. V lost 4 bases and J 0 bases, leaving 13 bases between the germline ends. CDR3 nucleotides: TGTGCCAGCAGCTCAATAAAGGAGGGCTCCTACGAGCAGTACTTC. Translated, it gives CASSSIKEGSYEQYF. Full variable domain (remainder filled in from reference TRBV11-3 and TRBJ2-7): EAGVVQSPRYKIIEKKQPVAFWCNPISGHNTLYWYLQNLGQGPELLIRYENEEAVDDSQLPKDRFSAERLKGVDSTLKIQPAELGDSAVYLCASSSIKEGSYEQYFGPGTRLTVT.

This chain joins TRBV9 and TRBJ2-2, with D uncertain. The CDR3 is made up of 13 amino acids. Germline values: CDR1 SGDLS, CDR2 YYNGEE. V was trimmed by 4 bases and J by 4 bases, leaving 8 bases between them. CDR3 protein: CASSSMLTGELFF. The CDR3 DNA reads TGTGCCAGCAGCTCTATGCTCACCGGGGAGCTGTTTTTT.

This sequence joins TRBV7-2 and TRBJ2-7; 7 bases match TRBD2. V was pared by 1 base and J by 4 bases, with 10 bases of the junction left unmatched. The CDR3 is 16 amino acids. Germline values: CDR1 SGHTA, CDR2 FQGNSA. The CDR3 DNA sequence: TGTGCCAGCAGCTTAGGTCCGCGGGGGTCCCTATACGAGCAGTACTTC. Its protein is CASSLGPRGSLYEQYF.

The V and J genes are TRBV30 and TRBJ2-7; perhaps TRBD2 as D (6 bases). The ends were cut back, 4 bases at V and 6 bases at J, with 13 bases in the middle. Germline V lookup: CDR1 GTSNPN, CDR2 SVGIG (reference sequence). The CDR3 length is 12 residues. CDR3 in amino acids: CAWTLAVGEQYF. The CDR3 bases are TGTGCCTGGACCTTAGCGGTCGGCGAGCAGTACTTC.

The V call is TRBV7-2, the J call TRBJ1-3; no definite D call. This CDR3 spans 13 amino acids. CDR1 and CDR2 (germline): SGHTA, FQGNSA. V shed 1 base and J shed 2 bases, with 3 bases lying between them. CDR3 loop: CASSLDPGNTIYF. CDR3 bases: TGTGCCAGCAGCTTAGATCCTGGAAACACCATATATTTT.

This sequence joins TRBV7-2 and TRBJ2-1, with TRBD2 identical over 8 bases. The junction had 2 bases not matched to a gene; V was cut back by 4 bases and J by 3 bases. Germline V CDR1 and CDR2: SGHTA, FQGNSA. This CDR3 comprises 14 residues. CDR3 region: CASSSGTSYNEQFF. DNA of the CDR3: TGTGCCAGCAGCTCTGGGACTAGCTACAATGAGCAGTTCTTC.

The V gene is TRBV10-1, the J gene TRBJ2-7; TRBD1 is a possible D gene (6 bases). CDR3 size: 14 residues. The V gene's germline CDR1 is WNHNN and CDR2 SYGVQD (reference sequence). The V end was cut by 5 bases, the J end by 0 bases, with 11 bases between. CDR3 DNA sequence: TGCGCCAGCAGTCGGACAGCCAGCTCCTACGAGCAGTACTTC. It encodes CASSRTASSYEQYF.

The chain employs TRBV4-3 and TRBJ2-7; D not certain. This CDR3 region has 15 residues. V was clipped by 0 bases and J by 0 bases, with 9 bases between them. Germline CDR1 and CDR2: LGHNA and YSLEER. The CDR3 loop is CASSQDVSYSYEQYF. The CDR3 nucleotides are TGCGCCAGCAGCCAAGATGTGTCCTACTCCTACGAGCAGTACTTC.

This clone was counted a few times. The rearrangement links TRBV3-1 (or the pseudogene TRBV3-2) to TRBJ2-5, with D possibly called TRBD1 or TRBD2 (5 bases each). Trimming removed 1 base at V and 1 base at J, with 7 bases between. Germline CDR1 is LGHDT and CDR2 is YNNKEL (reference sequence). This CDR3 is 14 amino acids long. For the CDR3, the DNA is TGTGCCAGCAGCCAAGCTGGGGGCCAAGAGACCCAGTACTTC. It specifies CASSQAGGQETQYF.

V and J are TRBV10-3 and TRBJ2-1; D unresolved. The V gene's germline CDR1 is ENHRY and CDR2 SYGVKD. Trimming pared 2 bases from V and 4 bases from J, leaving 6 bases between. The CDR3 covers 13 residues. CDR3 in DNA: TGTGCCATCAGTGAGCAACAGTACAATGAGCAGTTCTTC. Amino acid sequence: CAISEQQYNEQFF.

The V gene is TRBV11-2, the J gene TRBJ2-1; 8 nucleotides match TRBD1. Trimming removed 4 bases from V and 3 bases from J; junction bases left unmatched: 8. The germline CDR1 and CDR2 sequences are SGHAT and FQNNGV. CDR3 length equals 16 residues. The CDR3 here is CASSYIQGAVYNEQFF. The CDR3 DNA reads as TGTGCCAGCAGCTACATCCAGGGGGCCGTCTACAATGAGCAGTTCTTC.

V gene TRBV19 combines with J gene TRBJ2-3; weak D call: TRBD2 (6 bases). Trimming removed 8 bases at V and 2 bases at J, with 11 bases between. The CDR3 length is 13 residues. Germline V lookup: CDR1 LNHDA, CDR2 SQIVND (reference sequence). This CDR3 is CASAGTLTDTQYF. The CDR3 DNA reads as TGTGCCAGTGCCGGGACTCTCACAGATACGCAGTATTTT. Drawing the rest from reference TRBV19 and TRBJ2-3, the complete variable domain is DGGITQSPKYLFRKEGQNVTLSCEQNLNHDAMYWYRQDPGQGLRLIYYSQIVNDFQKGDIAEGYSVSREKKESFPLTVTSAQKNPTAFYLCASAGTLTDTQYFGPGTRLTVL.

The chain joins TRBV19 to TRBJ1-2; D remains ambiguous. CDR3 size: 13 residues. CDR1 is LNHDA and CDR2 is SQIVND in the germline V gene (reference sequence). Trimming cost V 0 bases and J 5 bases, with 7 bases left between them. The CDR3 loop reads CASSIDRRYGYTF. CDR3 sequence (DNA): TGTGCCAGTAGTATAGACCGGAGGTATGGCTACACCTTC.

CDR3 sequence: CASSDGQANYGYTF. CDR3 DNA sequence: TGTGCCAGCAGCGACGGACAGGCTAACTATGGCTACACCTTC. The chain links TRBV7-8 to TRBJ1-2, with 7 bases aligning to TRBD1. V lost 5 bases to trimming and J lost 0 bases; unmatched junction nucleotides: 3. The CDR3 contains 14 residues. CDR1 is SGHVS, CDR2 FQNEAQ, per germline.

The V call is TRBV4-1, the J call TRBJ2-3; 11 bases are a match to TRBD2. Trimming took 1 base from V and 4 from J; bases not matched to a gene: 16. Germline-derived CDR1 and CDR2 are MGHRA and YSYEKL. This CDR3 is built from 20 residues. CDR3 DNA sequence: TGCGCCAGCAGCCAAGGATTGGCCCTCCTTAGCGGGAGGGTCTCAGATACGCAGTATTTT. It translates to CASSQGLALLSGRVSDTQYF.

The CDR3 nucleotides read TGCAGTGCTCCCAGGGGCTGGGGAGCTTTCTTT. This sequence encodes CSAPRGWGAFF. The chain recombines TRBV20-1 with TRBJ1-1, with D perhaps TRBD1 (6 bases). The CDR3 totals 11 residues. The germline V gene has CDR1 DFQATT and CDR2 SNEGSKA (reference sequence). V was shortened by 5 bases and J by 10 bases, with 14 bases between the two germline ends.

In DNA form, the CDR3 reads TGCGCCAGCAGCCAAGAATGGGGACTGTATGGCTACACCTTC. Its protein is CASSQEWGLYGYTF. The chain is built from TRBV4-3 and TRBJ1-2, with D possibly matching TRBD1 (5 bases). V shed 0 bases and J shed 5 bases, with 10 bases lying between them. The CDR3 covers 14 residues. Germline CDR1 is LGHNA and CDR2 is YSLEER.

CDR3 DNA sequence: TGTGCCAGCAGCACCCCTTTTTCCGACAGCAGGGCGGGTTACACAGATACGCAGTATTTT. Its protein product is CASSTPFSDSRAGYTDTQYF. This chain connects TRBV4-2 to TRBJ2-3; TRBD1 or TRBD2 may be the D gene (5 bases each). This CDR3 has 20 amino acids. Trimming pared 5 bases from V and 2 bases from J, leaving 29 bases between. Germline assignment: CDR1 LGHNA and CDR2 YNFKEQ.

This rearrangement joins TRBV2 to TRBJ2-3, with TRBD1 as a possible D gene (6 bases). CDR3 length equals 16 residues. CDR1 SNHLY and CDR2 FYNNEI come from the germline V gene. V shed 1 base and J shed 3 bases, with 14 bases lying between them. Here the CDR3 reads CASSEEAGVVTDTQYF. DNA of the CDR3: TGTGCCAGCAGTGAAGAGGCAGGGGTCGTAACAGATACGCAGTATTTT.

This clone was found once. V usage is TRBV7-3 and J usage is TRBJ1-3; D gene uncertain. Trimming removed 7 bases at V and 6 bases at J, with 13 bases between. Germline CDR1 is SGHTA and CDR2 is FQGTGA. This CDR3 has 13 residues. The CDR3 region is CASNLSLLNTIYF. The CDR3 region has the DNA TGTGCCAGCAACCTATCGCTGTTAAACACCATATATTTT.

This clone is a singleton in its sample. The V gene is TRBV4-2, the J gene TRBJ1-5; D is unresolved. The CDR3 is 15 residues long. Germline V gives CDR1 LGHNA, CDR2 YNFKEQ. Trimming left V 3 bases short and J 1 base short, with 10 bases between. In nucleotides, the CDR3 is TGTGCCAGCAGCCACAATGGGGAAAGCAATCAGCCCCAGCATTTT. It specifies CASSHNGESNQPQHF.

The chain uses TRBV2 and TRBJ2-2; D may be TRBD2 (5 bases). CDR1 is SNHLY and CDR2 is FYNNEI in the germline V gene. This CDR3 spans 16 amino acids. Deletions cut 2 bases from V and 6 bases from J, with 16 bases between. The CDR3 reads CASSEMSGFNAGELFF. For the CDR3, the DNA is TGTGCCAGCAGTGAAATGAGCGGATTCAACGCCGGGGAGCTGTTTTTT. Full variable domain (rest looked up from reference TRBV2 and TRBJ2-2): EPEVTQTPSHQVTQMGQEVILRCVPISNHLYFYWYRQILGQKVEFLVSFYNNEISEKSEIFDDQFSVERPDGSNFTLKIRSTKLEDSAMYFCASSEMSGFNAGELFFGEGSRLTVL.

This chain connects TRBV11-2 to TRBJ1-4; possibly TRBD1 for D (5 bases). The CDR3 totals 15 residues. Germline assignment: CDR1 SGHAT and CDR2 FQNNGV. Trimming shortened V by 0 bases and J by 4 bases, and 9 bases separated the two germline ends. In nucleotides, the CDR3 is TGTGCCAGCAGCTTAGACGGGACGGTTAATGAAAAACTGTTTTTT. It codes for CASSLDGTVNEKLFF.

The gene calls are TRBV7-8 and TRBJ1-1; D is ambiguous. Germline lookup yields CDR1 SGHVS and CDR2 FQNEAQ. The CDR3 runs 16 residues. Trimming shortened V by 7 bases and J by 0 bases, and 18 bases separated the two germline ends. The CDR3 bases are TGTGCCAGCAATCGAGGAGATTCTGTAATGAACACTGAAGCTTTCTTT. It encodes CASNRGDSVMNTEAFF.

V usage is TRBV5-6 and J usage is TRBJ1-5; weak D call: TRBD1 (5 bases). This CDR3 contains 13 residues. The V and J ends lost 4 bases and 7 bases respectively, with 12 bases between them. Germline loops: CDR1 SGHDT, CDR2 YYEEEE. The CDR3 loop reads CASSGRVGQPQHF. Written as DNA, the CDR3 is TGTGCCAGCAGCGGCAGGGTGGGGCAGCCCCAGCATTTT.

The rearrangement joins TRBV18 to TRBJ2-5; the D gene is possibly TRBD1 (6 bases). V was trimmed by 4 bases and J by 0 bases, leaving 6 bases between them. The CDR3 is made up of 13 amino acids. CDR1 is KGHSH, CDR2 LQKENI, per germline. The chain's CDR3 is CASSQGDQETQYF. The CDR3 bases are TGTGCCAGCTCACAGGGGGACCAAGAGACCCAGTACTTC.

This chain uses TRBV5-1 with TRBJ1-5, with 9 bases matching TRBD1. The V segment lost 4 bases and the J segment 5 bases; nucleotides outside the gene matches: 1. There are 13 residues in the CDR3. Per the germline V gene, CDR1 is SGHRS and CDR2 is YFSETQ. The CDR3 here is CASSRTGDQPQHF. Here the CDR3 DNA reads TGCGCCAGCAGCCGGACAGGGGATCAGCCCCAGCATTTT.